This T cell receptor beta chain was obtained from a study of technical replicates of blood from several donors. The CDR3 sequence is 15 residues long. Germline V gene sequence: CDR1 SGHNT, CDR2 YENEEA. The ends lost 5 bases at V and 4 bases at J; junction bases unmatched: 7. Measured with immunoSEQ multiplex PCR; TCRdb has only the in-frame clones, and not every one. Among about 93,000 clones listed, approximately 95% were seen once. This clone was seen a handful of times. This clonotype originated in a human donor in good health. Sequencing was done on a sample of T cells isolated from PBMCs. This chain joins TRBV11-3 and TRBJ1-2, with 10 bases aligning to TRBD1. The CDR3 protein is CASSTTDRGVYGYTF. The CDR3, as DNA: TGTGCCAGCAGCACTACGGACAGGGGGGTCTATGGCTACACCTTC.